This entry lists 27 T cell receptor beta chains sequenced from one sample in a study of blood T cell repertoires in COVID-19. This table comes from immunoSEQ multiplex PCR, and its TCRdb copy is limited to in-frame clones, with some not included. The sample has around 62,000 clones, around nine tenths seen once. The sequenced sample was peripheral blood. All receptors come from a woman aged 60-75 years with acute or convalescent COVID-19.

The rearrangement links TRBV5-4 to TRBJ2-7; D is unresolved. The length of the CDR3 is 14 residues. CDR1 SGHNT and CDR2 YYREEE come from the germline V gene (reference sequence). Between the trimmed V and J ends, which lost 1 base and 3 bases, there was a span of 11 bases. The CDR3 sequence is CASSLYASYYEQYV. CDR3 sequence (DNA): TGTGCCAGCAGCTTGTACGCGTCCTACTACGAGCAGTACGTC.

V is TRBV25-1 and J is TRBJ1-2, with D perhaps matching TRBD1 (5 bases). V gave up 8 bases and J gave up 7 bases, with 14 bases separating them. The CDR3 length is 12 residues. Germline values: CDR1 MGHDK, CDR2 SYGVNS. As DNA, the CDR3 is TGTGCCAGCCAATCAGGGACTTTTGGCTACACCTTC. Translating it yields CASQSGTFGYTF.

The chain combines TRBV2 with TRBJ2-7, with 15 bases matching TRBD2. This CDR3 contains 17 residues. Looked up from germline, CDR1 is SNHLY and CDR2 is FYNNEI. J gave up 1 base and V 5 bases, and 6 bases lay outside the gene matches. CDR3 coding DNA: TGTGCCAGCAGTCATGGGACTAGCGGGGGGATATCCTACGAGCAGTACGTC. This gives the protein CASSHGTSGGISYEQYV.

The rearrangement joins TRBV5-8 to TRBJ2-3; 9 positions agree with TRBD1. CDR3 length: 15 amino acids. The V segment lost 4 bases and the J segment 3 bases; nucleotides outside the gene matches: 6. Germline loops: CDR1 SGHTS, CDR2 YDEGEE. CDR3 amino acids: CASSEGQGATDTQYF. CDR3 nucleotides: TGTGCCAGCAGCGAGGGACAGGGTGCAACAGATACGCAGTATTTT.

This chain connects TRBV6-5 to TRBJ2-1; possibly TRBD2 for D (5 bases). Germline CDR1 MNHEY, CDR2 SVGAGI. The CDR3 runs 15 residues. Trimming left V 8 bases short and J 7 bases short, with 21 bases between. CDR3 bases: TGTGCCAGCCAAACGGATAGCGCGCTTCGAAATGAGCAGTTCTTC. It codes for CASQTDSALRNEQFF.

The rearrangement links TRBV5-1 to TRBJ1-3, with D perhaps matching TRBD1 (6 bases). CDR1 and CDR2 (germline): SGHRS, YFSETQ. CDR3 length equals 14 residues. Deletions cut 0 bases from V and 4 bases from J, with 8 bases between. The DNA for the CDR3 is TGCGCCAGCAGCTTGGCAGGGGTCGGAAACACCATATATTTT. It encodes CASSLAGVGNTIYF.

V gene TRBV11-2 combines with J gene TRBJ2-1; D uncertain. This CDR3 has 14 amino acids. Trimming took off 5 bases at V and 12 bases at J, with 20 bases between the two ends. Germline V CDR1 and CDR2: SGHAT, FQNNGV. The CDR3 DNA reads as TGTGCCAGCAGCCCTAGTCCTTCGTCGGAGCGGCAGTTCTTC. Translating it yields CASSPSPSSERQFF.

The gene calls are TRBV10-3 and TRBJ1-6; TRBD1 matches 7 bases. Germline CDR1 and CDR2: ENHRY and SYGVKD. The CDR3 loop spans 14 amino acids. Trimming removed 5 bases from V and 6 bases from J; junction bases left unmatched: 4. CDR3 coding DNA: TGTGCCATCAGTCCCGGGACAGTTAATTCACCCCTCCACTTT. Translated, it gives CAISPGTVNSPLHF.

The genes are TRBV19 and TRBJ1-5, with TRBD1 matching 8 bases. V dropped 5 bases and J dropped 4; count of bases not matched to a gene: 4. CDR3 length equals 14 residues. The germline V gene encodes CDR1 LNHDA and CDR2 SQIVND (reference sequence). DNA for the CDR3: TGTGCCAGTAGTCGAGACAGGGGTAATCAGCCCCAGCATTTT. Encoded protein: CASSRDRGNQPQHF.

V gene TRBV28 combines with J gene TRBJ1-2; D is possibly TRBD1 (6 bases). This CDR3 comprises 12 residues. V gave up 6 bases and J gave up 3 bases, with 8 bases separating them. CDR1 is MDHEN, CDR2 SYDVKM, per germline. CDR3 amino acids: CASSGQHYGYTF. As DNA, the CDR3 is TGTGCCAGCAGCGGACAGCACTATGGCTACACCTTC.

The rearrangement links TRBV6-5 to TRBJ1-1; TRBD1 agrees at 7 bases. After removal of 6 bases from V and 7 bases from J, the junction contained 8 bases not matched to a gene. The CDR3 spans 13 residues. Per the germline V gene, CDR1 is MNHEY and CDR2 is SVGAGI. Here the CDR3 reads CASSPYRDSEAFF. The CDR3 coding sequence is TGTGCCAGCAGCCCGTACCGGGACAGTGAAGCTTTCTTT.

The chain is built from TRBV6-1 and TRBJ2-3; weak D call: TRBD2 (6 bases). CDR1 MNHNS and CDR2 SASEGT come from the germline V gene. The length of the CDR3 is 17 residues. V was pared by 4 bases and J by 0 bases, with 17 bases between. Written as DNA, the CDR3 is TGTGCCAGCAGTGCAGCACTAGCCTCGCGGAGCACAGATACGCAGTATTTT. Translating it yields CASSAALASRSTDTQYF.

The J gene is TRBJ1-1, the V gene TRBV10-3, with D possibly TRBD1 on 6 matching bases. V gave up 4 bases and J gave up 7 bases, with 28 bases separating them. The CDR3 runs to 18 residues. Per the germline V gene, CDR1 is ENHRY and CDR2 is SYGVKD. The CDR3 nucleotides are TGTGCCATCAGTGGTCCTCTCGACAGGCCGAACGCCAATTTTGAAGCTTTCTTT. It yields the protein CAISGPLDRPNANFEAFF.

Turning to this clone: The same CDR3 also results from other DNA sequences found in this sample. Here the CDR3 reads CASSQSGADTQYF. DNA for the CDR3: TGTGCCAGCAGCCAGTCCGGTGCAGATACGCAGTATTTT. This chain connects TRBV3-1 (or the pseudogene TRBV3-2) to TRBJ2-3; D not certain. CDR3 length equals 13 residues. V was shortened by 3 bases and J by 4 bases, with 8 bases between the two germline ends. Germline V gene data show CDR1 as LGHDT and CDR2 as YNNKEL (reference sequence).

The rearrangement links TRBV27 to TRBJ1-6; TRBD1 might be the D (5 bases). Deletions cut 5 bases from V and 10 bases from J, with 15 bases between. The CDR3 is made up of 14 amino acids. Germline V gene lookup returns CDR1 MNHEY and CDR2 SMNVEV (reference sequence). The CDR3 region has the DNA TGTGCCAGCAGTCTTACAGGTGTTGGGTCACCCCTCCACTTT. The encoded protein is CASSLTGVGSPLHF.

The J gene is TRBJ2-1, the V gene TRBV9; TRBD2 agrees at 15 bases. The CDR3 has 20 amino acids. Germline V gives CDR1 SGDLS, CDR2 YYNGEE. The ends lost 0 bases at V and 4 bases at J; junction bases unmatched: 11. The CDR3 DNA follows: TGTGCCAGCAGCGTAGGGGCTGTGCGGACTAGCGGGAGGGGGTACAATGAGCAGTTCTTC. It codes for CASSVGAVRTSGRGYNEQFF.

CDR3 nucleotide sequence: TGTGCCAGCAGCTTAGGGACAGGGGCCTACGAGCAGTACGTC. Its translation is CASSLGTGAYEQYV. The rearrangement joins TRBV11-1 to TRBJ2-7; 9 nucleotides align to TRBD1. CDR1 and CDR2 from the germline V gene are SGHAT and FQDESV (reference sequence). The CDR3 totals 14 residues. Trimming cost V 1 base and J 2 bases; bases outside gene matches: 0.

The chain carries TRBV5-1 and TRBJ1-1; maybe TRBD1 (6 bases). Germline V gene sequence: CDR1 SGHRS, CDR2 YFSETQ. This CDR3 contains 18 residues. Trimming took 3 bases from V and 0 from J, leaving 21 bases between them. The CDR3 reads CASSSKATWGQLNTEAFF. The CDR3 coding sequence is TGCGCCAGCAGCTCAAAAGCAACTTGGGGACAACTGAACACTGAAGCTTTCTTT. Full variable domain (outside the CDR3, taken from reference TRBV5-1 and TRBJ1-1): KAGVTQTPRYLIKTRGQQVTLSCSPISGHRSVSWYQQTPGQGLQFLFEYFSETQRNKGNFPGRFSGRQFSNSRSEMNVSTLELGDSALYLCASSSKATWGQLNTEAFFGQGTRLTVV.

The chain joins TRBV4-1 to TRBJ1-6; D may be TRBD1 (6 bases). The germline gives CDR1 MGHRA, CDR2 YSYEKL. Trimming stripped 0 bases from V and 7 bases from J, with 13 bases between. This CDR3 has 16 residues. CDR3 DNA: TGCGCCAGCAGCCAAGAAGGGGACGGACAGAATTCACCCCTCCACTTT. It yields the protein CASSQEGDGQNSPLHF.

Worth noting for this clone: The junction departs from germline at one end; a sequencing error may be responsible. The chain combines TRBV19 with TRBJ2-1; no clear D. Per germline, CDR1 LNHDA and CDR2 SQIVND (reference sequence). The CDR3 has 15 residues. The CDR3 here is CASSLDRSSYNEQFF. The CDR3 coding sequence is TGTGCCAGTAGTTTAGACCGGAGCTCCTACAATGAGCAGTTCTTC.

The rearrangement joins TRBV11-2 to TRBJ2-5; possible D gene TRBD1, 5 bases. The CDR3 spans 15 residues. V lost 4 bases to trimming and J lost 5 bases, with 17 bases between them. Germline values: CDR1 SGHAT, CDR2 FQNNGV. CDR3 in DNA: TGTGCCAGCAGCTCCGGACCGGTGGGGCGGGAGACCCAGTACTTC. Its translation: CASSSGPVGRETQYF.

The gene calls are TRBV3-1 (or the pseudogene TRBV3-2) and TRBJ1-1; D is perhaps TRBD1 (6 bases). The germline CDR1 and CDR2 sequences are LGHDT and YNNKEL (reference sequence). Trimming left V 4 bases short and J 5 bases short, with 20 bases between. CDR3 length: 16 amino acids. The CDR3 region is CASSPVWGGVRTEAFF. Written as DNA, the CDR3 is TGTGCCAGCAGCCCGGTTTGGGGGGGCGTAAGGACTGAAGCTTTCTTT.

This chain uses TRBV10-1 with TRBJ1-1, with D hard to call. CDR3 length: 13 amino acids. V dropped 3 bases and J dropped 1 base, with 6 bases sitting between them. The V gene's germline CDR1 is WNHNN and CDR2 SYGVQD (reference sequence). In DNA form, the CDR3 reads TGCGCCAGCAGTGATGTCGGGAACACTGAAGCTTTCTTT. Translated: CASSDVGNTEAFF.

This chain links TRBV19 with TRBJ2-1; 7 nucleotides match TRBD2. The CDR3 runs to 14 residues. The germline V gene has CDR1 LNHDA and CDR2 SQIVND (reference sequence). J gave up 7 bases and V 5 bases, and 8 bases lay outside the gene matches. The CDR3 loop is CASSLRETRNEQFF. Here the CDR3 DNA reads TGTGCCAGTAGTCTGCGGGAGACACGGAATGAGCAGTTCTTC. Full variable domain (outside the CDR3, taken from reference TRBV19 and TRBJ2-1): DGGITQSPKYLFRKEGQNVTLSCEQNLNHDAMYWYRQDPGQGLRLIYYSQIVNDFQKGDIAEGYSVSREKKESFPLTVTSAQKNPTAFYLCASSLRETRNEQFFGPGTRLTVL.

CDR3 amino acids: CASSEALQGSTYNSPLHF. CDR3 bases: TGTGCCAGCAGTGAAGCGCTTCAGGGCTCAACCTATAATTCACCCCTCCACTTT. The rearrangement links TRBV2 to TRBJ1-6; D might be TRBD1 (5 bases). This CDR3 contains 18 residues. The V gene lost 0 bases and the J gene lost 2 bases, with 14 bases spanning the gap. The germline gives CDR1 SNHLY, CDR2 FYNNEI.

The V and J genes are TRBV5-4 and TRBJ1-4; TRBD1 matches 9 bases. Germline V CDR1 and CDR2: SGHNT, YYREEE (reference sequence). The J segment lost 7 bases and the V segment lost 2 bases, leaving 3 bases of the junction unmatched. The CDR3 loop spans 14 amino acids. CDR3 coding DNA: TGTGCCAGCAGCTTCGGACAGGGGTTTGAAAAACTGTTTTTT. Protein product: CASSFGQGFEKLFF.

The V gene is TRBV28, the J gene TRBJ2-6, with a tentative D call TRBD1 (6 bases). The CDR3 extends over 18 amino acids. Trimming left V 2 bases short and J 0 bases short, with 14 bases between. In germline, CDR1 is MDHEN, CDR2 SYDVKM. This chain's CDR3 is CASSLGSGALSGANVLTF. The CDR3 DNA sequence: TGTGCCAGCAGTTTAGGGTCAGGGGCCCTCTCTGGGGCCAACGTCCTGACTTTC.